These T cell receptor beta chains were read from a single sample in a study of blood T cell repertoires in COVID-19. The data were produced by immunoSEQ multiplex PCR, yet TCRdb's version contains in-frame clones alone and is incomplete. The sample holds 100,000 to 150,000 clones, over 75% seen once. The sample was peripheral blood. The receptors come from a woman aged 60 to 75 with acute or convalescent COVID-19. Each CDR3 is given with its conserved first and last residue. A D gene is named only where the DNA matches it firmly. Clone size appears in some rows only: once, few, many, or a class for an expanded clone.

-,12,TRBJ1-2,-,TRBV3-1/TRBV3-2,CASSQEGGGKTF,TGTGCCAGCAGCCAAGAGGGTGGCGGAAAGACTTTC
-,13,TRBJ2-5,-,TRBV6-5,CASTLAGQETQYF,TGTGCCAGCACTTTGGCGGGACAAGAGACCCAGTACTTC
-,15,TRBJ1-6,TRBD1,TRBV18,CASSRDRDRGSPLHF,TGTGCCAGCTCACGGGACCGGGACAGGGGTTCACCCCTCCACTTT
-,19,TRBJ2-7,TRBD1,TRBV5-1,CASSSLSPSRGHHSYEQYF,TGCGCCAGCAGCTCCCTAAGCCCCTCCAGGGGGCATCACTCCTACGAGCAGTACTTC
-,16,TRBJ2-5,-,TRBV9,CASSGPRQGNFGTQYF,TGTGCCAGCAGCGGTCCCCGGCAGGGGAATTTCGGGACCCAGTACTTC
-,16,TRBJ2-3,-,TRBV10-3,CAISESLPGFTDTQYF,TGTGCCATCAGTGAGTCCCTACCGGGATTCACAGATACGCAGTATTTT
once,16,TRBJ1-3,-,TRBV5-3,CARSSSTDDSGNTIYF,TGTGCCAGAAGCTCCTCGACAGATGACTCTGGAAACACCATATATTTT
-,14,TRBJ1-1,-,TRBV6-1,CASSEADRGARAFF,TGTGCCAGCAGTGAAGCGGATCGGGGGGCGCGGGCTTTCTTT
-,13,TRBJ2-5,TRBD1,TRBV6-6,CASTRGPQETQYF,TGTGCCAGCACTAGGGGGCCCCAAGAGACCCAGTACTTC
few,13,TRBJ1-5,-,TRBV12-3/TRBV12-4,CASSYTGNQPQHF,TGTGCCAGCAGCTACACGGGAAATCAGCCCCAGCATTTT
once,15,TRBJ1-5,-,TRBV18,CASSPGTVNNQPQHF,TGTGCCAGCTCCCCGGGGACTGTTAATAATCAGCCCCAGCATTTT
-,17,TRBJ2-5,-,TRBV7-7,CASSFPPSTGLQETQYF,TGTGCTAGCAGCTTCCCTCCGTCTACAGGGCTTCAAGAGACCCAGTACTTC
-,13,TRBJ1-1,-,TRBV7-2,CASSLVEGTEAFF,TGTGCCAGCAGCTTAGTCGAGGGAACTGAAGCTTTCTTT
-,18,TRBJ2-5,TRBD2,TRBV3-1/TRBV3-2,CASSQVMGIGGSEKTQYF,TGTGCCAGCAGCCAAGTTATGGGGATCGGCGGGAGTGAAAAGACCCAGTACTTC
-,12,TRBJ1-1,-,TRBV6-5,CASKLSNTEAFF,TGTGCCAGCAAGCTAAGTAACACTGAAGCTTTCTTT
few,15,TRBJ1-2,-,TRBV2,CASSERSGINYGYTF,TGTGCCAGCAGTGAACGGTCAGGAATCAACTATGGCTACACCTTC
-,13,TRBJ2-5,-,TRBV29-1,CSVDAGIVETQYF,TGCAGCGTTGATGCAGGGATCGTGGAGACCCAGTACTTC
-,19,TRBJ2-1,TRBD1,TRBV7-6,CASSSSLFTGTGTPNEQFF,TGTGCCAGCAGCTCCTCACTCTTTACCGGGACAGGAACCCCTAATGAGCAGTTCTTC
-,15,TRBJ2-3,-,TRBV7-3,CASSLGPQGTDTQYF,TGTGCCAGCAGCTTAGGGCCACAGGGCACAGATACGCAGTATTTT
few,16,TRBJ2-7,-,TRBV5-1,CASSLKGVQGSYEQYF,TGCGCCAGCAGCTTGAAGGGGGTACAGGGCTCCTACGAGCAGTACTTC
-,13,TRBJ1-4,-,TRBV30,CAAGGATNEKLFF,TGTGCCGCGGGGGGGGCGACTAATGAAAAACTGTTTTTT
-,14,TRBJ1-2,-,TRBV7-3,CASSSTGKGLGYTF,TGTGCCAGCAGCTCTACAGGGAAGGGGCTTGGCTACACCTTC
-,15,TRBJ2-5,TRBD2,TRBV4-1,CASSQVAGPQETQYF,TGCGCCAGCAGCCAGGTAGCGGGGCCACAAGAGACCCAGTACTTC
-,15,TRBJ2-1,TRBD2,TRBV6-6,CASSSPASGGDEQFF,TGTGCCAGCAGTTCCCCGGCTAGCGGCGGGGATGAGCAGTTCTTC
-,15,TRBJ2-1,TRBD2,TRBV9,CASSATSAAGVEQFF,TGTGCCAGCAGCGCGACTAGCGCGGCGGGTGTTGAGCAGTTCTTC
-,12,TRBJ1-2,-,TRBV19,CASAVGTYGYTF,TGTGCCAGTGCGGTCGGAACCTATGGCTACACCTTC
-,17,TRBJ2-3,TRBD2,TRBV9,CASSDRLAGAPGHTQYF,TGTGCCAGCAGCGATAGACTAGCGGGAGCTCCCGGTCATACGCAGTATTTT
-,16,TRBJ2-3,-,TRBV13,CASSLSWRESTDTQYF,TGTGCCAGCAGCTTAAGTTGGCGGGAAAGCACAGATACGCAGTATTTT
-,15,TRBJ1-6,TRBD1,TRBV5-1,CASSVGDRPVSPLHF,TGCGCCAGCAGCGTCGGGGACAGGCCGGTTTCACCCCTCCACTTT
-,14,TRBJ1-4,TRBD1,TRBV18,CASSDRQTIEKLFF,TGTGCCAGCTCGGACAGGCAAACAATCGAAAAACTGTTTTTT
few,14,TRBJ1-1,-,TRBV7-9,CASSLGQMNTEAFF,TGTGCCAGCAGCTTAGGGCAGATGAACACTGAAGCTTTCTTT
-,13,TRBJ2-1,-,TRBV6-5,CASSYPTRNEQFF,TGTGCCAGCAGTTACCCCACTAGGAATGAGCAGTTCTTC
once,14,TRBJ2-7,-,TRBV28,CASSLVATRYEQYF,TGTGCCAGCAGTTTAGTGGCCACGAGGTACGAGCAGTACTTC
-,12,TRBJ1-1,-,TRBV25-1,CASSERYREAFF,TGTGCCAGCAGTGAACGGTACCGTGAAGCTTTCTTT
few,13,TRBJ2-1,TRBD2,TRBV11-3,CASSLRAGYEQFF,TGTGCCAGCAGCTTAAGAGCGGGATATGAGCAGTTCTTC
-,13,TRBJ1-6,-,TRBV5-1,CASSSDRSSPLHF,TGCGCCAGCAGTTCAGACAGGAGCTCACCCCTCCACTTT
-,14,TRBJ1-2,-,TRBV27,CASSPLGLNYGYTF,TGTGCCAGCAGTCCACTGGGACTCAACTATGGCTACACCTTC
-,14,TRBJ2-7,TRBD1,TRBV11-2,CASSRPGTGGEQYF,TGTGCCAGCAGCAGACCGGGGACAGGGGGCGAGCAGTACTTC
-,15,TRBJ2-3,TRBD2,TRBV10-1,CASSGRGLSSDTQYF,TGCGCCAGCAGTGGCCGGGGACTATCCTCAGATACGCAGTATTTT
-,16,TRBJ1-2,TRBD1,TRBV24-1,CATSSRGQGGYSGYTF,TGTGCCACCAGCTCCAGGGGACAGGGGGGGTATAGCGGCTACACCTTC
-,15,TRBJ1-1,-,TRBV18,CASSPPFGGDTEAFF,TGTGCCAGCTCACCACCCTTCGGGGGGGACACTGAAGCTTTCTTT
-,16,TRBJ2-2,TRBD1,TRBV10-3,CAIAMDRVANTGELFF,TGTGCCATAGCCATGGACAGGGTCGCGAACACCGGGGAGCTGTTTTTT
once,14,TRBJ1-1,TRBD1,TRBV2,CASSRGTENTEAFF,TGTGCCAGCAGCCGAGGGACAGAGAACACTGAAGCTTTCTTT
-,17,TRBJ2-7,TRBD2,TRBV7-8,CASSFTIAGGGSYEQYF,TGTGCCAGCAGCTTCACAATAGCGGGAGGGGGCTCCTACGAGCAGTACTTC
once,15,TRBJ2-7,TRBD1,TRBV7-9,CASSFPSTGSGEQYF,TGTGCCAGCAGCTTTCCCTCGACAGGGTCAGGCGAGCAGTACTTC
-,15,TRBJ2-3,-,TRBV18,CASSPNGDLGGEKYF,TGTGCCAGCTCACCAAACGGGGATCTCGGAGGGGAGAAGTATTTT
-,13,TRBJ2-3,-,TRBV5-5,CASSSSPTDTQYF,TGTGCCAGCAGCTCTAGCCCCACAGATACGCAGTATTTT
-,15,TRBJ2-1,-,TRBV7-9,CASSLQGGSVDEQFF,TGTGCCAGCAGCTTACAAGGGGGTTCTGTAGATGAGCAGTTCTTC
-,14,TRBJ1-5,TRBD1,TRBV29-1,CSVGGQGSNQPQHF,TGCAGCGTTGGGGGACAGGGGAGCAATCAGCCCCAGCATTTT
-,17,TRBJ2-7,-,TRBV5-1,CASSLFGSGVPSYEQYF,TGCGCCAGCAGCTTGTTCGGTAGCGGAGTACCCTCCTACGAGCAGTACTTC
-,15,TRBJ2-1,TRBD2,TRBV3-1/TRBV3-2,CASTTTSGSYNEQFF,TGTGCCAGCACCACAACTAGCGGGTCTTACAATGAGCAGTTCTTC
-,17,TRBJ1-6,-,TRBV3-1/TRBV3-2,CASSQTLTSGVNSPLHF,TGTGCCAGCAGCCAAACCCTGACATCAGGGGTCAATTCACCCCTCCACTTT
-,15,TRBJ2-1,TRBD1,TRBV28,CASRSGQGSYNEQFF,TGTGCCAGCAGGTCCGGACAGGGCTCCTACAATGAGCAGTTCTTC
-,13,TRBJ1-2,-,TRBV7-9,CASTVHTGEGYTF,TGTGCCAGCACCGTACACACGGGGGAAGGCTACACCTTC
-,13,TRBJ2-1,-,TRBV9,CASSPEPGNEQFF,TGTGCCAGCAGCCCAGAACCTGGCAATGAGCAGTTCTTC
once,15,TRBJ2-3,-,TRBV27,CASSLLSDYADTQYF,TGTGCCAGCAGTTTATTATCGGACTATGCGGATACGCAGTATTTT
few,17,TRBJ1-6,-,TRBV5-1,CASSRDMLSSYNSPLHF,TGCGCCAGCAGTCGTGACATGCTGAGCTCCTATAATTCACCCCTCCACTTT